These 5 T cell receptor beta chains came from one sample sequenced in a study of T-cell memory formation after mild COVID-19 (dated by TCRdb to the early 2020s). Libraries were built with 5' RACE. Sequencing relied on an Illumina NovaSeq 6000. TCRdb reran the public reads through fastp at Q25 and MiXCR, keeping productive beta chains. Each record represents a unique CDR3 protein, reported with the most common genes and DNA among its rows. The sample table lists around 470,000 distinct CDR3 sequences, 20% of them with a count of one. The ten top clones hold about 8.8% of the sample. Sample: PBMCs or a T cell subset sorted from them (not recorded which). The origin of the receptors is an adult woman who had mild COVID-19 (a few samples of this study predate the infection). The sample titles of this study are shuffled in the database, so cell type and time point are left out; the donor was told from shared clones.

This rearrangement joins TRBV28 to TRBJ2-5; no firm D call. Trimming pared 6 bases from V and 2 bases from J, leaving 13 bases between. CDR3 length equals 14 residues. Germline V gene data show CDR1 as MDHEN and CDR2 as SYDVKM. The CDR3 protein is CASRRIDFQETQYF. CDR3 sequence (DNA): TGTGCCAGCAGACGTATAGATTTTCAAGAGACCCAGTACTTC.

The gene calls are TRBV3-1 and TRBJ1-1, with D perhaps matching TRBD1 (5 bases). With 1 base removed from V and 5 bases from J, the gap between germline ends came to 11 bases. The germline gives CDR1 LGHDT, CDR2 YNNKEL (reference sequence). The CDR3 extends over 14 amino acids. The CDR3 is CASSQGREGTEAFF. CDR3 DNA: TGTGCCAGCAGCCAAGGCAGGGAGGGTACTGAAGCTTTCTTT.

This clonotype was seen only a few times. The chain employs TRBV7-2 and TRBJ1-2; 10 bases fit TRBD1. The CDR3 contains 18 residues. Germline V gene lookup returns CDR1 SGHTA and CDR2 FQGNSA. V dropped 0 bases and J dropped 4; count of bases not matched to a gene: 11. The chain's CDR3 is CASSLAVAVGTGAYGYTF. CDR3 nucleotides: TGTGCCAGCAGCTTAGCAGTGGCGGTAGGGACAGGGGCCTATGGCTACACCTTC. The full variable domain, rest sourced from reference TRBV7-2 and TRBJ1-2, is GAGVSQSPSNKVTEKGKDVELRCDPISGHTALYWYRQSLGQGLEFLIYFQGNSAPDKSGLPSDRFSAERTGGSVSTLTIQRTQQEDSAVYLCASSLAVAVGTGAYGYTFGSGTRLTVV.

The chain has TRBV2 and TRBJ2-3; 8 positions match TRBD1. The CDR3 covers 16 residues. V shed 5 bases and J 3 bases; nucleotides not matched to a gene: 10. CDR1 and CDR2 from the germline V gene are SNHLY and FYNNEI. This CDR3 reads CASSNSQGGGTDTQYF. The CDR3 region has the DNA TGTGCCAGCAGTAACTCACAGGGGGGCGGGACAGATACGCAGTATTTT.

This clonotype was observed a handful of times. This rearrangement joins TRBV29-1 to TRBJ2-1; TRBD1 aligns across 12 bases. CDR3 size: 15 residues. The trim removed 5 bases at V and 4 bases at J, leaving 6 bases unmatched. The germline CDR1 and CDR2 sequences are SQVTM and ANQGSEA. The CDR3 DNA follows: TGCAGCGTTCTACCGGGACAGGGGGCATACAATGAGCAGTTCTTC. Protein sequence: CSVLPGQGAYNEQFF.